This TCR beta chain was captured by sequencing in a study of blood T cell repertoires in COVID-19. Study-level information: Acute-phase and convalescent COVID-19 samples originated in the United States, Italy and Spain. T cells, B-cell-depleted T cells, or PBMCs supplied cDNA or gDNA.

The CDR3 runs 14 residues. The V gene's germline CDR1 is KGHSH and CDR2 LQKENI. V was cut by 4 bases and J by 3 bases, with 10 bases left in between. Authors' data handling: The assay estimated nucleated cells by amplifying reference gene primers. TCRdb's table, derived via immunoSEQ multiplex PCR, lists solely in-frame clones and lacks some. The V and J calls and the clone size are those of that table, but D and trimming were determined from the DNA. Of roughly 100,000 clones in the sample, roughly nine tenths were seen once. The chain uses TRBV18 and TRBJ1-3; a possible D gene is TRBD1 (5 bases). The clonotype was recovered from a human donor in a cohort sampled during active COVID-19. Sequenced material: peripheral blood. The CDR3 region has the DNA TGTGCCAGCTCACTTCAGGGTTATGGAAACACCATATATTTT. This codes for CASSLQGYGNTIYF.